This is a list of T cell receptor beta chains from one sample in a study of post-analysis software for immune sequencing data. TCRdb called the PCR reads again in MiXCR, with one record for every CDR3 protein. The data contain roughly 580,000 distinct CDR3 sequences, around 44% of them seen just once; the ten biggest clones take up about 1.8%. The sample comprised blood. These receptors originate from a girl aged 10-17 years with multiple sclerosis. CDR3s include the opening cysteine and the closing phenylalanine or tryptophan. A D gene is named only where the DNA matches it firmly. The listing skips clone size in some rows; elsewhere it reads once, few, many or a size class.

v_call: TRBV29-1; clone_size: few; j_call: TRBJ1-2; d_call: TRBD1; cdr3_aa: CSVGQVFNYGYTF; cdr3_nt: TGCAGCGTCGGACAGGTTTTTAACTATGGCTACACCTTC
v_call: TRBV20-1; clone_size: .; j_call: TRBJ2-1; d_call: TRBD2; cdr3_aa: CSAEGTSGVYNGQFF; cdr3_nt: TGCAGTGCCGAAGGGACTAGCGGGGTTTACAATGGGCAGTTCTTC
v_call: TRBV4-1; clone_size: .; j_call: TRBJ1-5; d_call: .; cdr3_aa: CASSQSPGQRQPQHF; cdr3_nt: TGCGCCAGCAGCCAATCGCCAGGTCAGAGGCAGCCCCAGCATTTT
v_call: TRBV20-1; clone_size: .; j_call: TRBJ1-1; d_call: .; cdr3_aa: CSAGVGGTEAFF; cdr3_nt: TGCAGTGCTGGGGTAGGGGGAACTGAAGCTTTCTTT
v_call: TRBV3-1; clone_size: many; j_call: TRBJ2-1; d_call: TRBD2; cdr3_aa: CASTPRAGAGEQFF; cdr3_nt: TGTGCCAGCACCCCCAGGGCGGGAGCGGGTGAGCAGTTCTTC
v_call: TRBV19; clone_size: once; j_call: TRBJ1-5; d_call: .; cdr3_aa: CASSKTGFYQPQHF; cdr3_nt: TGTGCCAGTAGCAAGACAGGATTTTATCAGCCCCAGCATTTT
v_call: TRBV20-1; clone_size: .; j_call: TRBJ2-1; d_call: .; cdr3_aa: CSARGQELFLYNEQFF; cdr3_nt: TGCAGTGCTAGGGGGCAGGAATTATTCCTATACAATGAGCAGTTCTTC
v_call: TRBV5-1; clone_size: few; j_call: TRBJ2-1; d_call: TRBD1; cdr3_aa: CASSWTGYSSYNEQFF; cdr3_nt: TGCGCCAGCAGCTGGACAGGGTATAGCTCCTACAATGAGCAGTTCTTC
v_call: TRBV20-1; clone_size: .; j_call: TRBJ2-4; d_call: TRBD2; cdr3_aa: CSAKWAGDTKNIQYF; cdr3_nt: TGCAGTGCTAAATGGGCGGGAGACACCAAAAACATTCAGTACTTC
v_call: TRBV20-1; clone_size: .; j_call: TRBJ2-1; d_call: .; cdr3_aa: CSASGGLSYNEQFF; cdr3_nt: TGCAGTGCTAGCGGGGGTCTCTCCTACAATGAGCAGTTCTTC
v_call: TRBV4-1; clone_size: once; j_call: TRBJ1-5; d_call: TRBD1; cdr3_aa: CASSHGGQGVQPQHF; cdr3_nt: TGCGCCAGCAGCCACGGGGGACAGGGGGTTCAGCCCCAGCATTTT
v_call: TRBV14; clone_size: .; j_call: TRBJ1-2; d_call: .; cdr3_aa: CASSQVGESDGYTF; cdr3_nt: TGTGCCAGCAGCCAAGTGGGGGAAAGTGATGGCTACACCTTC
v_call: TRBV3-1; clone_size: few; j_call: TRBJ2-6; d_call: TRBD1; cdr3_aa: CASSRVRTGTVSSGANVLTF; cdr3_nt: TGTGCCAGCAGCCGTGTCCGAACTGGGACAGTTTCTTCTGGGGCCAACGTCCTGACTTTC
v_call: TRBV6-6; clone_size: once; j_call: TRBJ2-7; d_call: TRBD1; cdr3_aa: CASTRTGDEQYF; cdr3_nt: TGTGCCAGCACCCGGACAGGCGACGAGCAGTACTTC
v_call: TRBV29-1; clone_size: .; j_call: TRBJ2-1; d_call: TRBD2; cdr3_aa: CSVVRGVQLRNEQFF; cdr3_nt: TGCAGCGTTGTGCGGGGGGTACAGCTACGCAATGAGCAGTTCTTC
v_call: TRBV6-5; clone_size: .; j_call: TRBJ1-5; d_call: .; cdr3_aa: CASRSYGDSGQPQHF; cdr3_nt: TGTGCCAGCCGTAGTTATGGGGACTCAGGTCAGCCCCAGCATTTT
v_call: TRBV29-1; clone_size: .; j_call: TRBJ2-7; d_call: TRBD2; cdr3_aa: CSDRTSGGPFVTYEQYF; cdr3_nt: TGCAGCGACCGGACTAGCGGGGGGCCGTTTGTTACCTACGAGCAGTACTTC
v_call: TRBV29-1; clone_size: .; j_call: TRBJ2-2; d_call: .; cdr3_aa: CSAHQNTGEPFF; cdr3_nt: TGCAGCGCTCACCAGAACACCGGGGAGCCGTTTTTT
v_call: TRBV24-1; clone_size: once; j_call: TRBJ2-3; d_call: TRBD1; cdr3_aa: CATGESSQGRDTQYF; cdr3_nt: TGTGCCACCGGTGAGTCTTCACAGGGGCGGGATACGCAGTATTTT
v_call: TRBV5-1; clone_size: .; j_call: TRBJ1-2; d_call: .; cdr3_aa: CASSSDGDYGYTF; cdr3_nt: TGCGCCAGCAGCTCGGACGGAGACTATGGCTACACCTTC
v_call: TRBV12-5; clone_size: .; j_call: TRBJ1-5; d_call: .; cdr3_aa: CASGPNGQPNQPQHF; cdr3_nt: TGTGCTAGTGGCCCTAACGGTCAGCCCAATCAGCCCCAGCATTTT
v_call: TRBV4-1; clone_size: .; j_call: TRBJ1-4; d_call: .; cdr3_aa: CASSITYGPINEKLFF; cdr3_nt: TGCGCCAGCAGCATTACTTATGGGCCGATTAATGAAAAACTGTTTTTT
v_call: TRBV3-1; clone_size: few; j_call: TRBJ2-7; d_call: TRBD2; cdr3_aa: CASSSAGTSDPYEQYF; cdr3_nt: TGTGCCAGCAGCTCAGCCGGGACTAGCGACCCCTACGAGCAGTACTTC
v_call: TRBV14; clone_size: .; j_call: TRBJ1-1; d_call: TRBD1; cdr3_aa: CASSPQGQGSGKAFF; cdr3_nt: TGTGCCAGCAGCCCCCAGGGACAGGGGAGTGGAAAAGCTTTCTTT
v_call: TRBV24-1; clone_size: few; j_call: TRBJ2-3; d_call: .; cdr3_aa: CATSDPPGSGDEPDTQYF; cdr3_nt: TGTGCCACCAGTGACCCCCCCGGATCGGGGGATGAGCCAGATACGCAGTATTTT
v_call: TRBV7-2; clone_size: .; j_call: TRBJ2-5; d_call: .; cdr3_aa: CASSSSVQYF; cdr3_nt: TGTGCCAGCAGCTCTTCGGTCCAGTACTTC
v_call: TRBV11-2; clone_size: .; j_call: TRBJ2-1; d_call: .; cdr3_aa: CASSPPNGFHSYSEQFF; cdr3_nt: TGTGCCAGCAGCCCCCCGAACGGGTTCCACTCCTACAGTGAGCAGTTCTTC
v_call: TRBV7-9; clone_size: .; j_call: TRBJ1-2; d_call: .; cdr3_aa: CASSLEPGEGDYGYTF; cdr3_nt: TGTGCCAGCAGCTTAGAGCCCGGGGAGGGCGACTATGGCTACACCTTC
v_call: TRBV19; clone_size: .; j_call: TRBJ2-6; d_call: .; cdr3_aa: CASRWGSGANVLTF; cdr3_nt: TGTGCCAGTAGGTGGGGCTCTGGGGCCAACGTCCTGACTTTC
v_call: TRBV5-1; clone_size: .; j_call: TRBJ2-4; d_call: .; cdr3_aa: CASSTLEGGEQYF; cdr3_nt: TGCGCCAGCAGCACCCTAGAGGGGGGAGAGCAGTACTTC
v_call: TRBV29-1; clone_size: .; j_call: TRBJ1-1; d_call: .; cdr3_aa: CSVTTLLIDTEAFF; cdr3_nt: TGCAGCGTTACCACATTACTTATTGACACTGAAGCTTTCTTT
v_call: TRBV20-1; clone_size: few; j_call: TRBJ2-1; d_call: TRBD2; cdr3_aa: CSASLAGEFYNEQFF; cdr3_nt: TGCAGTGCCTCTCTTGCGGGAGAATTCTACAATGAGCAGTTCTTC
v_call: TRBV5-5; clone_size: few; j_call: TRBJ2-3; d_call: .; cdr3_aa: CASTRTDTQYF; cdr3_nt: TGTGCCAGCACCCGCACAGATACGCAGTATTTT
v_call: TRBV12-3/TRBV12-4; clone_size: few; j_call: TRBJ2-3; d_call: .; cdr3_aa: CASSFRTGEVADTQYF; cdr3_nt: TGTGCCAGCAGTTTCCGAACAGGGGAGGTGGCAGATACGCAGTATTTT
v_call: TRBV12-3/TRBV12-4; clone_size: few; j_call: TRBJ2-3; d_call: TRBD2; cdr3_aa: CASSLGGLPSSTDAQYF; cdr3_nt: TGTGCCAGCAGTTTAGGGGGACTACCCTCTAGCACAGATGCGCAGTATTTT